This T cell receptor (beta chain) is drawn from a study of response to subunit inactivated influenza vaccine. The ends lost 0 bases at V and 6 bases at J; junction bases unmatched: 5. Germline V gives CDR1 DFQATT, CDR2 SNEGSKA (reference sequence). CDR3 length: 15 residues. In its sample, this clonotype was seen many times. Its cognate antigen is unknown. TCRdb fed the RT-PCR reads into MiXCR, producing one record per CDR3 protein. The sample has around 530,000 distinct CDR3 sequences, around 11% seen once. Regarding the study as a whole: Seasonal influenza vaccination, on each occasion, was suggested by the authors to recruit few new T cells.

Sequenced here: PBMCs from blood, sampled on the day of vaccination. The clonotype was recovered from a middle-aged man who received an inactivated influenza vaccine. This chain joins TRBV20-1 and TRBJ2-2; TRBD2 aligns across 9 bases. CDR3: CSARDGAGGSGELFF. The CDR3 coding sequence is TGCAGTGCTAGAGATGGAGCGGGGGGCTCCGGGGAGCTGTTTTTT.